The subject of this entry is one T cell receptor (beta chain). Its antigen is currently unknown. The sample belongs to a study of vaccination effects on CD4 cells after COVID-19. Across the whole study: Participants were given two doses of BNT162b2 or mRNA-1273 vaccine. Study-wide results and caveats: Healthy vaccinees had only 1 of 255 vaccine-induced clones cross-react with common cold coronaviruses.

Profiling relied on immunoSEQ multiplex PCR, and the TCRdb table lists in-frame clones only, not all of them. The table includes some 30,000 clones, 72% detected once. CDR1 WNHNN and CDR2 SYGVQD come from the germline V gene (reference sequence). The CDR3 runs 17 residues. V lost 2 bases, J lost 1 base, and 9 bases stayed unmatched. The ViraFEST assay expanded antigen-specific CD4+ T cells with viral peptide pools before sequencing. Following culture for approximately ten days, CD4+ T cells were isolated. Neither prior SARS-CoV-2 infection nor positive nucleocapsid antibodies were present in the vaccine recipients. Wells each received some 2.2 million PBMC, cultured with around 10 IU/ml IL-2 and roughly 9.8 ug/ml peptides.

The specimen was CD4+ T cells from PBMCs cultured with SARS-CoV-2 spike peptides, collected before COVID-19 vaccination. This receptor was taken from a human donor who received a COVID-19 vaccine. This sequence joins TRBV10-1 and TRBJ1-1; 8 nucleotides align to TRBD1. This CDR3 is CASSENFFGTGNTEAFF. The CDR3 DNA reads as TGCGCCAGCAGTGAGAACTTTTTTGGGACAGGGAACACTGAAGCTTTCTTT.